The source of this T cell receptor (beta chain) is a study of CD8 T cells in Susac syndrome (dated by TCRdb to between 2019 and 2020). Broadly, across the study: Repertoire sequencing was used to test whether CD8+ T cell activation and differentiation in Susac syndrome was antigen driven.

A note on this clonotype: Its antigen specificity is not known. No qualities accompany the bases; no much larger clone lies one base away.

RNA was extracted using the RNeasy kit, and about 0.5 to 1 ug of the RNA was reverse transcribed with random hexamers. The immunoSEQ multiplex PCR assay, covering 54 Vbeta and 13 Jbeta segments, was used to amplify TCR beta CDR3 regions. To correct PCR amplification bias, a synthetic template baseline was used for both primer optimization and computational correction. On the authors' methods: Reads were assigned to V, D and J genes according to IMGT and analyzed in immunoSEQ Analyzer, with only productive sequences retained. To calculate clonality, Shannon entropy was normalized by log2 of the number of productive unique sequences and then subtracted from one. For each patient and control, public and private clones were evaluated among the 100 most prevalent clones. Susac-specific clones were defined as absent from healthy and MS cohorts, around 1,000 published viral clones and other ImmuneACCESS disease sequences. The public reads were run again by TCRdb, first through fastp at Q25 and then through MiXCR, and only productive beta chains were kept. Each CDR3 protein gets just one entry, which takes the most common genes and DNA from the rows behind it. TCRdb's processing, not the study's, gives the V and J calls here. Present in this sample are 160,000 or so distinct CDR3 sequences, around 93% of which were seen just once. The top ten clones comprise around 0.13% of the sample.

The full study reports these points: The number of individuals in the TCR sequencing and HLA analysis was recognized as being relatively small.

The germline V gene gives CDR1 as SGHRS and CDR2 as YFSETQ. Compared with germline, V lacks 5 bases and J lacks 2 bases; bases without a gene match: 4. Reading from cysteine to phenylalanine, the CDR3 counts 15 amino acids. The DNA shown is the 45-base CDR3, in frame from base 1. High-throughput TCR beta sequencing profiled peripheral blood CD8+ and CD4+ T cells from healthy donors, Susac syndrome patients and multiple sclerosis patients. Healthy donors were included as age- and sex-matched controls. Bulk CD8+ and CD4+ T cells were purified by magnetic negative isolation, while CD8+ TEMRA cells were enriched using FACS. Blood was collected in EDTA tubes and processed within 24 hours, with PBMCs isolated through density gradient centrifugation. PBMCs intended for TCR sequencing were frozen in liquid nitrogen and were later thawed in a 37 degrees C water bath. The sorted or isolated CD4+, CD8+ and CD8+ TEMRA cells had a purity of 90% or higher.

Material for sequencing was CD4+ T cells from PBMCs. This chain joins TRBV5-1 to TRBJ2-1; 10 middle bases align to TRBD1. The receptor comes from a human donor in good health. The nucleotides are TGCGCCAGCAGTACCGGACAGGGGGCCTACAATGAGCAGTTCTTC. Translated, it reads CASSTGQGAYNEQFF.